This TCR beta chain emerged from a study of T cell changes during pregnancy in multiple sclerosis. In germline, CDR1 is SNHLY, CDR2 FYNNEI. The CDR3 is 19 residues long. The V gene lost 6 bases and the J gene lost 0 bases, with 24 bases spanning the gap. TCRdb's table, derived via immunoSEQ multiplex PCR, lists solely in-frame clones and lacks some. The sample lists more than 60,000 clones, approximately 90% occurring once. The TCR comes from a female donor with multiple sclerosis, enrolled in a pregnancy study. The input for sequencing was peripheral blood, taken in the second trimester of pregnancy. The rearrangement links TRBV2 to TRBJ1-3, with no clear D. CDR3 in amino acids: CASRERTREPLVSGNTIYF. In nucleotides, the CDR3 is TGTGCCAGCAGGGAAAGGACTCGGGAACCCCTTGTCTCTGGAAACACCATATATTTT.